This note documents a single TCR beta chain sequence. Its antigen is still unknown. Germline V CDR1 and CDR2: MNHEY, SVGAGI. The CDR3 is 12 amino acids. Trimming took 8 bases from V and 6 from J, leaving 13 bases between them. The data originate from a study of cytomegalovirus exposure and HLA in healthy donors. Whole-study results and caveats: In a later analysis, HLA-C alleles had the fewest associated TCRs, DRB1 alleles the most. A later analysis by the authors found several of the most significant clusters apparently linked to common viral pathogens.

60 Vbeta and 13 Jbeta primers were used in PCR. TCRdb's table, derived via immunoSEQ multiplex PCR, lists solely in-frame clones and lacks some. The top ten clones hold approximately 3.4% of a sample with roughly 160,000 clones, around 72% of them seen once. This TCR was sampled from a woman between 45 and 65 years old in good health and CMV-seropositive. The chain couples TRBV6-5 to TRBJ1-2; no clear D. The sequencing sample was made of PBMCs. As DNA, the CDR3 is TGTGCCAGCGGAGACCTGGAGCATGGCTACACCTTC. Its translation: CASGDLEHGYTF.